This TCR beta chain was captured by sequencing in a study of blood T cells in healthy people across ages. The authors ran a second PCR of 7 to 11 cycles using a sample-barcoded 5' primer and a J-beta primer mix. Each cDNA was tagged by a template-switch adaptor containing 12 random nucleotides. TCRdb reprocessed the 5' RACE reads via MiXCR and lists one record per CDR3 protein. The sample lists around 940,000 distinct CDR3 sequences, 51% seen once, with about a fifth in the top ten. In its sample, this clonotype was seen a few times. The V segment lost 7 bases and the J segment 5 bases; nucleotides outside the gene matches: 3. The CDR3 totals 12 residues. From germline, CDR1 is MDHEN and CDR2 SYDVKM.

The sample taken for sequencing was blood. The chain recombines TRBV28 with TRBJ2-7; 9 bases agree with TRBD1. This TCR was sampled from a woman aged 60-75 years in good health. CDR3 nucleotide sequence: TGTGCCAGCATCGGGACAGGGCACGAGCAGTACTTC. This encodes CASIGTGHEQYF.